In this sample, the clone carrying this T cell receptor beta chain turned up a few times. What it recognizes is unknown. The data stem from a study of vaccination effects on CD4 cells after COVID-19. Study in general: Participants were given two doses of BNT162b2 or mRNA-1273 vaccine.

Antigen-specific CD4+ T cells were expanded (with viral peptide pools) by the ViraFEST assay ahead of sequencing. With about ten days of culture completed, CD4+ T cells were isolated. Previously uninfected by SARS-CoV-2, the vaccine recipients also showed negative nucleocapsid antibodies. About 2.1 million PBMC were seeded per well and grown in the presence of roughly 10 IU/ml IL-2 and 10 ug/ml peptides. Clones were read by immunoSEQ multiplex PCR, and TCRdb kept only the in-frame ones, dropping some. This sample has 60,000 to 70,000 clones, with roughly 79% found just once. CDR3 length equals 13 residues. Germline loops: CDR1 KGHSH, CDR2 LQKENI. V lost 2 bases and J lost 4, with 8 bases in between.

The sample consisted of CD4+ T cells from PBMCs cultured with HCoV-229E spike peptides, taken before COVID-19 vaccination. The V call is TRBV18, the J call TRBJ1-2; perhaps TRBD1 as D (5 bases). The TCR originated in a human donor who received a COVID-19 vaccine. The CDR3 DNA follows: TGTGCCAGCTCACCAACAGGACCCTATGGCTACACCTTC. Translating it yields CASSPTGPYGYTF.